One and the same sample provided the 3 T cell receptor beta chains below, sequenced in a study of metastatic and nonmetastatic thyroid tumors. No patient had received any treatment before thyroid surgery. TCRdb re-analyzed the PCR reads using MiXCR. The sample comprises 25,000 to 40,000 clones, 7% to 9% of which are singletons, and 35% to 50% rests with the top ten. Material: blood. Receptor source: a female donor with papillary thyroid cancer or a benign thyroid nodule (not recorded which). Some clones in this sample may be carry-over from other donors' samples.

This clone was counted at least ten times. One end of the junction fails to match germline, which may point to a read error. The J gene is TRBJ1-1, the V gene TRBV11-2; D not certain. CDR1 SGHAT and CDR2 FQNNGV come from the germline V gene. CDR3 size: 13 residues. The CDR3 bases are TGTGCCAGCAGCTTAGCCCCCCACACTGAAGCTTCCTTT. This codes for CASSLAPHTEASF.

There are many counts of this clone. The chain recombines TRBV28 with TRBJ2-7; 8 nucleotides align to TRBD1. V lost 4 bases to trimming and J lost 5 bases; unmatched junction nucleotides: 10. Germline V gene lookup returns CDR1 MDHEN and CDR2 SYDVKM. The CDR3 has 15 amino acids. In DNA, the CDR3 is TGTGCCAGCAGTTCCTCAGGGGGCGGACGGAACGAGCAGTACTTC. It specifies CASSSSGGGRNEQYF.

Concerning this clone: This clone may be a read error of a much larger clone one base away. Other nucleotide sequences from this sample produce the same CDR3. The CDR3 sequence: CASSPSGRRGETQYF. The CDR3 DNA reads as TGTGCCAGCAGCCCTTCCGGTAGGCGCGGAGAGACCCAGTACTTC. The rearrangement links TRBV5-6 to TRBJ2-5; no definite D call. The CDR3 spans 15 residues. V dropped 4 bases and J dropped 4 bases, with 17 bases sitting between them. CDR1 SGHDT and CDR2 YYEEEE come from the germline V gene.